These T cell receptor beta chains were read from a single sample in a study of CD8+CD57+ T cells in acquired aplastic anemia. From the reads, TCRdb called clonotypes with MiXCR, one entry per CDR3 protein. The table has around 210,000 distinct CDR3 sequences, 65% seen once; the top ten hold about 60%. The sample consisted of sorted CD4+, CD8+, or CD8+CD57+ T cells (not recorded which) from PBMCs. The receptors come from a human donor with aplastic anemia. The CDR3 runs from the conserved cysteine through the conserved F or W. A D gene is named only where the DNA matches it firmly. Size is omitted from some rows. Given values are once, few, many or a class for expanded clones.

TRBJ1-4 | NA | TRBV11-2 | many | CASSLMGGEKLFF | TGTGCCAGCAGCTTAATGGGAGGTGAAAAACTGTTTTTT
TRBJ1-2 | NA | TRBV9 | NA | CASSVGQAYGYTF | TGTGCCAGCAGCGTAGGACAGGCCTATGGCTACACCTTC
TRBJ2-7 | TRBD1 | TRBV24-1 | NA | CATSDLKGASSYEQYF | TGTGCCACCAGTGATTTGAAGGGGGCCAGCTCCTACGAGCAGTACTTC
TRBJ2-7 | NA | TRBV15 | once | CATSRDISYPYEQYF | TGTGCCACCAGCAGAGATATCAGTTACCCCTACGAGCAGTACTTC
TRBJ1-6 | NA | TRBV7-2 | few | CASSRNSPLHF | TGTGCCAGCAGCCGTAATTCACCCCTCCACTTT
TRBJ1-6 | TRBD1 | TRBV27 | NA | CASSRDRGVNGYNSPLHF | TGTGCCAGCAGTCGGGACAGGGGAGTTAACGGCTATAATTCACCCCTCCACTTT
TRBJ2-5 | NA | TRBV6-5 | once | CASSLEQSQYF | TGTGCCAGCAGCCTCGAGCAGAGCCAGTACTTC
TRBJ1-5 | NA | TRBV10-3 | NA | CAISEPGVNQPQHF | TGTGCCATCAGTGAGCCAGGGGTGAATCAGCCCCAGCATTTT
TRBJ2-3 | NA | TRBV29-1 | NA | CSSRTRGTDTQYF | TGCAGCTCAAGAACTCGGGGCACAGATACGCAGTATTTT
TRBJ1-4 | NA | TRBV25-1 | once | CASSESGGTNEKLFF | TGTGCCAGCAGTGAGAGCGGTGGCACTAATGAAAAACTGTTTTTT
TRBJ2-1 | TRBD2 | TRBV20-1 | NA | CSASSNLPTGGKYNEQFF | TGCAGTGCTAGTTCGAACCTTCCCACCGGGGGGAAATACAATGAGCAGTTCTTC
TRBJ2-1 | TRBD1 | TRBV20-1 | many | CSARDQGGQGYNEQFF | TGCAGTGCTAGAGATCAAGGGGGACAGGGCTACAATGAGCAGTTCTTC
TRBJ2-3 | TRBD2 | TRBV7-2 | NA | CASSLVAGGADTQYF | TGTGCCAGCAGCTTAGTAGCGGGAGGCGCAGATACGCAGTATTTT
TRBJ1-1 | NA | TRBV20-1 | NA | CSARGAGEGTEAFF | TGCAGTGCTAGAGGGGCCGGGGAGGGCACTGAAGCTTTCTTT
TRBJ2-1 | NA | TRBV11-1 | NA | CASSLTNIDSYSEQFF | TGTGCCAGCAGCCTTACGAACATCGACTCCTACAGTGAGCAGTTCTTC
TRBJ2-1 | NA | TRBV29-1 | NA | CSVTPRTVAYNEQFF | TGCAGCGTGACCCCCCGGACAGTGGCCTACAATGAGCAGTTCTTC
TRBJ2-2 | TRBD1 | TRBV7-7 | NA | CASSLGQGNTGELFF | TGTGCTAGCAGCTTGGGACAGGGGAACACCGGGGAGCTGTTTTTT
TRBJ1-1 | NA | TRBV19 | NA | CASSIGAGMNTEAFF | TGTGCCAGTAGTATTGGGGCAGGGATGAACACTGAAGCTTTCTTT
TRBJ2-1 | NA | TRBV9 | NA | CASSERSREREQFF | TGTGCCAGCAGCGAGCGATCCAGGGAACGTGAGCAGTTCTTC
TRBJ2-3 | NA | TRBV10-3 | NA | CAISEKMTDTQYF | TGTGCCATCAGTGAAAAGATGACAGATACGCAGTATTTT
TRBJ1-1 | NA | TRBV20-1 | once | CSAREQTEAFF | TGCAGTGCTAGAGAACAGACCGAAGCTTTCTTT
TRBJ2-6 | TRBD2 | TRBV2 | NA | CASRAGTSLIFISGANVLTF | TGTGCCAGCAGAGCCGGGACTAGCCTCATATTCATCTCTGGGGCCAACGTCCTGACTTTC
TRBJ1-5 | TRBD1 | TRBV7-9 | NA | CASSLTTGRNQPQHF | TGTGCCAGCAGCTTGACGACAGGGAGAAATCAGCCCCAGCATTTT
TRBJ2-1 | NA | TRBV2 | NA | CASRRAVASSNEQFF | TGTGCCAGCAGACGCGCCGTCGCAAGCAGCAATGAGCAGTTCTTC
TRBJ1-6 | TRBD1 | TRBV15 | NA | CATSRGTGFYNSPLHF | TGTGCCACCAGCAGAGGGACAGGTTTCTATAATTCACCCCTCCACTTT
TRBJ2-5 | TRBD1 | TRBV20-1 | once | CSARVRGFGETQYF | TGCAGTGCTAGGGTCAGGGGGTTCGGGGAGACCCAGTACTTC
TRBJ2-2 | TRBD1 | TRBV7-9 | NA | CASSSQGQPNTGELFF | TGTGCCAGCAGCTCTCAGGGACAGCCTAACACCGGGGAGCTGTTTTTT
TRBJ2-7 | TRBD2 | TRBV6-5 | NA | CASKRTSIYEQYF | TGTGCCAGCAAAAGGACTAGTATCTACGAGCAGTACTTC
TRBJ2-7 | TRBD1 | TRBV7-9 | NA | CASSPLPGQGTTYEQYF | TGTGCCAGCAGCCCTCTCCCGGGACAGGGGACCACCTACGAGCAGTACTTC
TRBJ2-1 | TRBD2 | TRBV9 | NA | CASSVGRSSGNEQFF | TGTGCCAGCAGCGTAGGTCGGAGTAGCGGGAATGAGCAGTTCTTC
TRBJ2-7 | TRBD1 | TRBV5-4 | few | CASSLPGTDGEQYF | TGTGCCAGCAGCTTACCTGGGACAGACGGCGAGCAGTACTTC
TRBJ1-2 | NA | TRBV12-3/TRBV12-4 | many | CASNEDSSYGYTF | TGTGCCAGCAACGAAGACAGCAGCTATGGCTACACCTTC
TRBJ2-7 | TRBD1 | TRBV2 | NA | CASRTPGQGRSYEQYF | TGTGCCAGCAGGACACCGGGACAGGGGCGATCCTACGAGCAGTACTTC
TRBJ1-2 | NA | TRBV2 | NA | CASSYSGSPSAGYTF | TGTGCCAGCAGTTATTCCGGGAGCCCGAGCGCTGGCTACACCTTC
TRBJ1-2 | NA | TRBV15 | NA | CATSEIENYGYTF | TGTGCCACCAGCGAGATAGAGAACTATGGCTACACCTTC
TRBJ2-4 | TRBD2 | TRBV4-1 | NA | CASSQEDPISGRDIQYF | TGCGCCAGCAGCCAGGAAGATCCGATCAGCGGGAGGGACATTCAGTACTTC
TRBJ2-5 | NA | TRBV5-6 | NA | CASSSAGAGETQYF | TGTGCCAGCAGCTCGGCGGGGGCCGGGGAGACCCAGTACTTC
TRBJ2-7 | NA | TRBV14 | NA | CASSQERYYEQYF | TGTGCCAGCAGCCAGGAACGGTACTACGAGCAGTACTTC
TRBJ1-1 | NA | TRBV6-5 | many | CATVGRMNTEAFF | TGTGCCACCGTCGGGCGGATGAACACTGAAGCTTTCTTT
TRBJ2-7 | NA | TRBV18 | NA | CASPSRGNLYEQYF | TGTGCCAGCCCCTCCCGCGGGAACCTCTACGAGCAGTACTTC
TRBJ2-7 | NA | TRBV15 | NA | CATSSSGVEQYF | TGTGCCACCAGCAGCTCTGGGGTCGAGCAGTACTTC
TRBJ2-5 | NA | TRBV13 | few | CASSLDRAESQETQYF | TGTGCCAGCAGCTTAGATCGAGCCGAAAGCCAAGAGACCCAGTACTTC
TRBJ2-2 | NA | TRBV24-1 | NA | CATSVGTLNTGELFF | TGTGCCACCAGTGTAGGGACATTAAACACCGGGGAGCTGTTTTTT
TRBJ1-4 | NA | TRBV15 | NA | CATSRVGRLSNEKLFF | TGTGCCACCAGCAGAGTTGGTCGGCTTTCTAATGAAAAACTGTTTTTT
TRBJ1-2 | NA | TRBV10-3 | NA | CAISESGVAVKSNYGYTF | TGTGCCATCAGTGAGTCGGGGGTTGCAGTTAAATCGAACTATGGCTACACCTTC